A selection of T cell receptor beta chains follows, all from one sample in a study of blood T cell repertoires in COVID-19. Only in-frame clones appear in the TCRdb table, and some are missing; sequencing was by immunoSEQ multiplex PCR. Here the sample spans roughly 120,000 clones, approximately 74% being singletons. The source material was peripheral blood. All receptors come from a man of 80 years or more with COVID-19, enrolled during active disease. Each CDR3 is given with its conserved first and last residue. D genes are given only for firm matches. Only some rows state a clone size, as once, few, many or a class for expanded clones.

>TRBV11-2|14|NA|TRBJ2-7|TRBD1
CASSFEGQFYEQYF
TGTGCCAGCAGCTTCGAGGGACAGTTCTACGAGCAGTACTTC
>TRBV28|13|NA|TRBJ2-1|TRBD2
CASLAGGYNEQFF
TGTGCCAGCCTAGCGGGAGGTTACAATGAGCAGTTCTTC
>TRBV18|13|few|TRBJ1-5|NA
CASSDWGDQPQHF
TGTGCCAGCTCAGATTGGGGAGACCAGCCCCAGCATTTT
>TRBV2|13|NA|TRBJ2-1|NA
CASSGGWADEQFF
TGTGCCAGCAGTGGAGGGTGGGCCGATGAGCAGTTCTTC
>TRBV6-5|16|NA|TRBJ2-3|TRBD2
CASSSTSGRPTGAQYF
TGTGCCAGCAGTTCGACTAGCGGGAGGCCCACGGGAGCGCAGTATTTT
>TRBV5-1|17|NA|TRBJ2-1|TRBD1
CASSLAGGQGSYNEQFF
TGCGCCAGCAGCTTGGCCGGGGGACAGGGCTCCTACAATGAGCAGTTCTTC
>TRBV18|15|NA|TRBJ1-6|NA
CASSPRTAEGSPLHF
TGTGCCAGCTCACCGCGGACAGCAGAAGGTTCACCCCTCCACTTT
>TRBV14|16|few|TRBJ2-5|TRBD2
CASSQGLFSGKETQYF
TGTGCCAGCAGCCAAGGTCTGTTCAGCGGGAAAGAGACCCAGTACTTC
>TRBV6-5|15|few|TRBJ2-1|NA
CASSYEGRAYNEQFF
TGTGCCAGCAGTTACGAAGGGCGGGCTTACAATGAGCAGTTCTTC
>TRBV29-1|13|NA|TRBJ2-1|NA
CSVEGQALNEQFF
TGCAGCGTTGAGGGCCAGGCCCTTAATGAGCAGTTCTTC
>TRBV28|14|few|TRBJ1-1|TRBD1
CASSYDRANTEAFF
TGTGCCAGCAGCTACGACAGGGCGAACACTGAAGCTTTCTTT
>TRBV19|13|NA|TRBJ2-1|NA
CASGLTLYNEQFF
TGTGCCAGTGGACTCACTCTATACAATGAGCAGTTCTTC
>TRBV5-4|14|NA|TRBJ2-7|NA
CASSLAFRGEEQYF
TGTGCCAGCAGCTTGGCCTTCCGGGGAGAAGAGCAGTACTTC
>TRBV6-5|15|NA|TRBJ1-3|NA
CASRPDSFSGNTIYF
TGTGCCAGCAGGCCCGACAGCTTCTCTGGAAACACCATATATTTT
>TRBV19|14|NA|TRBJ1-5|TRBD1
CASSIGQGRQPQHF
TGTGCCAGTAGTATAGGACAGGGAAGACAGCCCCAGCATTTT
>TRBV27|16|NA|TRBJ1-6|TRBD1
CASSLRRAGGNSPLHF
TGTGCCAGCAGTTTACGCCGAGCAGGGGGGAATTCACCCCTCCACTTT
>TRBV7-2|12|NA|TRBJ1-2|NA
CASSSGNYGYTF
TGTGCCAGCAGTTCAGGGAACTATGGCTACACCTTC
>TRBV6-1|14|NA|TRBJ1-5|NA
CASSEEAGFMPQHF
TGTGCCAGCAGTGAAGAGGCAGGGTTTATGCCCCAGCATTTT
>TRBV21-1|14|NA|TRBJ2-7|NA
CASPWVLGLDEQYF
TGTGCCAGCCCGTGGGTGCTGGGACTAGACGAGCAGTACTTC
>TRBV6-5|13|NA|TRBJ1-1|NA
CASRKRGGTEAFF
TGTGCCAGCCGAAAAAGGGGGGGAACTGAAGCTTTCTTT
>TRBV18|17|few|TRBJ2-2|TRBD1
CASSSTGTGGGGGELFF
TGTGCCAGCTCATCGACCGGGACAGGGGGCGGAGGCGGGGAGCTGTTTTTT
>TRBV4-2|15|NA|TRBJ1-5|NA
CASSQEWQGNQPQHF
TGTGCCAGCAGCCAAGAATGGCAGGGGAATCAGCCCCAGCATTTT
>TRBV5-6|14|NA|TRBJ2-7|NA
CASSLGGDFYEQYF
TGTGCCAGCAGCTTGGGGGGAGACTTCTACGAGCAGTACTTC
>TRBV28|17|NA|TRBJ2-2|NA
CASSLSRRNGSTGELFF
TGTGCCAGCAGTTTAAGTCGGCGGAACGGGAGCACCGGGGAGCTGTTTTTT
>TRBV28|17|NA|TRBJ1-2|TRBD1
CASSGRTGPSRNYGYTF
TGTGCCAGCAGTGGGAGGACAGGGCCGTCACGGAATTATGGCTACACCTTC
>TRBV2|14|NA|TRBJ2-2|NA
CASSYTGSTGELFF
TGTGCCAGCAGTTATACAGGATCGACCGGGGAGCTGTTTTTT
>TRBV14|14|few|TRBJ2-5|TRBD2
CASSLGTTKETQYF
TGTGCCAGCAGCCTCGGGACTACCAAAGAGACCCAGTACTTC
>TRBV7-2|14|NA|TRBJ2-7|TRBD1
CASSWGPGGYEQYF
TGTGCCAGCAGCTGGGGACCAGGGGGCTACGAGCAGTACTTC
>TRBV28|10|NA|TRBJ1-2|NA
CASSLGKADF
TGTGCCAGCAGTCTCGGCAAGGCGGACTTC
>TRBV24-1|15|NA|TRBJ2-7|TRBD2
CAPRGAGVGTYEQYF
TGTGCCCCTCGAGGAGCGGGAGTTGGAACCTACGAGCAGTACTTC
>TRBV3-1/TRBV3-2|15|NA|TRBJ2-1|TRBD2
CASSQVSGSQREQFF
TGTGCCAGCAGCCAAGTCAGCGGGAGCCAGCGTGAGCAGTTCTTC
>TRBV27|15|NA|TRBJ2-1|TRBD1
CASNRQGAKYNEQFF
TGTGCCAGCAACCGACAGGGGGCAAAATACAATGAGCAGTTCTTC
>TRBV3-1/TRBV3-2|14|NA|TRBJ1-6|NA
CASSQDFGNSPLHF
TGTGCCAGCAGCCAAGATTTCGGGAATTCACCCCTCCACTTT
>TRBV3-1/TRBV3-2|14|NA|TRBJ1-1|NA
CASSQGHRDTEAFF
TGTGCCAGCAGCCAAGGGCACCGGGACACTGAAGCTTTCTTT
>TRBV4-3|15|few|TRBJ1-5|TRBD1
CASSQHNRGGQPQHF
TGCGCCAGCAGCCAACATAACAGGGGTGGGCAGCCCCAGCATTTT
>TRBV7-2|16|NA|TRBJ2-3|TRBD2
CASSLGASGRTDTQYF
TGTGCCAGCAGCTTAGGGGCTAGCGGGAGAACAGATACGCAGTATTTT
>TRBV6-1|16|NA|TRBJ1-6|NA
CASSEDRVSYNSPLHF
TGTGCCAGCAGTGAAGACAGGGTCTCCTATAATTCACCCCTCCACTTT
>TRBV2|15|few|TRBJ2-1|TRBD2
CASIPSGRAGNEQFF
TGTGCCAGCATACCTAGCGGGAGGGCAGGGAATGAGCAGTTCTTC
>TRBV4-1|16|NA|TRBJ1-2|TRBD1
CASSQSSTGGDYGYTF
TGCGCCAGCAGCCAGAGCTCGACAGGGGGCGACTATGGCTACACCTTC
>TRBV19|14|few|TRBJ2-1|NA
CATSWGPPVNEQFF
TGTGCCACCTCCTGGGGGCCCCCCGTCAATGAGCAGTTCTTC
>TRBV28|16|NA|TRBJ1-5|TRBD1
CASSPPGQGRNQPQHF
TGTGCCAGCAGTCCCCCTGGACAGGGGCGCAATCAGCCCCAGCATTTT
>TRBV5-1|16|NA|TRBJ2-3|TRBD2
CASSLAGGGDPDTQYF
TGCGCCAGCAGCTTGGCCGGCGGGGGTGACCCTGATACGCAGTATTTT